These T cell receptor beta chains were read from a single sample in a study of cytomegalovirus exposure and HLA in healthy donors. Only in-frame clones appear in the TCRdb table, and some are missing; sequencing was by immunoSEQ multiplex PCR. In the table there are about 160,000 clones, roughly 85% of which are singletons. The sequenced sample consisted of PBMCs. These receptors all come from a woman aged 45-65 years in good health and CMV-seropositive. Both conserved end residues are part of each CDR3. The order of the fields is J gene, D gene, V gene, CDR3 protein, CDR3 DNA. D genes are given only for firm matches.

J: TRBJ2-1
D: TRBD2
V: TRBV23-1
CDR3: CASTRDIPETLAGGRHNEQFF
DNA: TGCGCCAGTACCAGAGATATACCCGAAACTTTAGCGGGAGGACGGCACAATGAGCAGTTCTTC

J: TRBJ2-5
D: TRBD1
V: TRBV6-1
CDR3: CASSEAMGQGKETQYF
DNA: TGTGCCAGCAGTGAAGCAATGGGACAGGGCAAAGAGACCCAGTACTTC

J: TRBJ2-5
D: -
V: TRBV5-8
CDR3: CASNEQPGRGISQYF
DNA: TGTGCCAGCAACGAACAACCGGGACGGGGGATTTCCCAGTACTTC

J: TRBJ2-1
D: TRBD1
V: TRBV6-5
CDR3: CASSYPGQGQFF
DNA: TGTGCCAGCAGTTACCCGGGACAGGGGCAGTTCTTC

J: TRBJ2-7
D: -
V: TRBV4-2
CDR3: CASSQVGDYEQYF
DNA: TGTGCCAGCAGCCAAGTAGGAGACTACGAGCAGTACTTC

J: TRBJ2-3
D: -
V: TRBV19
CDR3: CASSTRPGANTDTQYF
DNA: TGTGCCAGTAGTACCCGCCCAGGGGCTAACACAGATACGCAGTATTTT

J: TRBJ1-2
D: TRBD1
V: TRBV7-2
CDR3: CASSPRQGNYGYTF
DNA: TGTGCCAGCAGCCCCCGACAGGGAAACTATGGCTACACCTTC

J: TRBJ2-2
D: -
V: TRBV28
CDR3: CASSSLGRELFF
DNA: TGTGCCAGCAGTTCTCTCGGGAGGGAGCTGTTTTTT

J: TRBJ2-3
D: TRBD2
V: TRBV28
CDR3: CASSLIGGSWSDTQYF
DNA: TGTGCCAGCAGTTTAATCGGCGGGAGCTGGTCAGATACGCAGTATTTT

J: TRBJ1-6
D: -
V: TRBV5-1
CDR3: CASSLAQGPSYNSPLHF
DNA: TGCGCCAGCAGCTTGGCTCAGGGCCCCTCGTATAATTCACCCCTCCACTTT

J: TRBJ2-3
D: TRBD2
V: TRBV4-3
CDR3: CASSQAGGFTDTQYF
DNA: TGCGCCAGCAGCCAAGCGGGGGGATTCACAGATACGCAGTATTTT

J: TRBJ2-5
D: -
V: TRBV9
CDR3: CASSVGGEDYQETQYF
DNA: TGTGCCAGCAGCGTAGGGGGAGAGGATTACCAAGAGACCCAGTACTTC

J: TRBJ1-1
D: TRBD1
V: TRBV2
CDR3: CASRLGQGEAFF
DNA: TGTGCCAGCAGGCTGGGACAGGGTGAAGCTTTCTTT

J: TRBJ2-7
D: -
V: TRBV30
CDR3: CAWSFREDYEQYF
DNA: TGTGCCTGGAGTTTCAGGGAGGACTACGAGCAGTACTTC

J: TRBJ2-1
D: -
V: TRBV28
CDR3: CASTGSYNEQFF
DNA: TGTGCCAGCACCGGGTCCTACAATGAGCAGTTCTTC